Sequencing of this T cell receptor beta chain was carried out in a study of T cells in Graves' hyperthyroidism and ophthalmopathy. Study at large: Any treatment followed the collection of peripheral blood at initial diagnosis.

There were TCR beta CDR3 regions amplified from RNA transcripts. HTBI primers were the set used in a first-round RT-PCR of the TCR CDR3. Using its own MiXCR run on the multiplex PCR reads, TCRdb lists one record per CDR3 protein. The sample records approximately 520,000 distinct CDR3 sequences, about a fifth being singletons. Absence of ophthalmopathy progression within 18 months defined stable Graves' hyperthyroidism. Exclusion followed for patients with uncontrolled infection, other autoimmune disease, pregnancy or lactation. A remark on this clonotype: The antigen remains unidentified.

The study's findings and limits: Among clonotypes expanded in thyroid above 0.001, most were also found in blood.

The germline CDR1 and CDR2 sequences are SEHNR and FQNEAQ (reference sequence). The CDR3 has 16 residues. The junction had 8 bases not matched to a gene; V was cut back by 5 bases and J by 1 base. The chain links TRBV7-9 to TRBJ2-5; 9 nucleotides line up with TRBD2. The TCR was taken from a man younger than 30 with Graves' hyperthyroidism. Input material: blood. DNA for the CDR3: TGTGCCAGCAGCCCCCGGGTAGCGGGGGTCCAAGAGACCCAGTACTTC. It encodes CASSPRVAGVQETQYF.